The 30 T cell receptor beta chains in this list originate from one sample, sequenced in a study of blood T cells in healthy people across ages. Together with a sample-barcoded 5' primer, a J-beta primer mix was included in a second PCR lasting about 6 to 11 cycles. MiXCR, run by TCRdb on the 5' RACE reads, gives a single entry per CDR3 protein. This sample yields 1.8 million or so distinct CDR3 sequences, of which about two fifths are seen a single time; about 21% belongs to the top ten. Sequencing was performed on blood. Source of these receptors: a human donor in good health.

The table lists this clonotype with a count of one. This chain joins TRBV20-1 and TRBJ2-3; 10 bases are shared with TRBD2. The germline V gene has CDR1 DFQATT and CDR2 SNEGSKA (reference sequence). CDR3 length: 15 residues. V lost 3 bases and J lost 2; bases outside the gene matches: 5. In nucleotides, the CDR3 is TGCAGTGCTAGTCAACTAGCGGGGATCACAGATACGCAGTATTTT. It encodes CSASQLAGITDTQYF.

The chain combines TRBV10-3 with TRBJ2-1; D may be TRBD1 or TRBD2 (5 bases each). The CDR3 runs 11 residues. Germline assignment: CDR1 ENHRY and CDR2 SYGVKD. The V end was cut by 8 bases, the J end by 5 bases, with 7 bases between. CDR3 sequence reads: CAIEGNNEQFF. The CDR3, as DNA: TGTGCCATCGAGGGGAACAATGAGCAGTTCTTC.

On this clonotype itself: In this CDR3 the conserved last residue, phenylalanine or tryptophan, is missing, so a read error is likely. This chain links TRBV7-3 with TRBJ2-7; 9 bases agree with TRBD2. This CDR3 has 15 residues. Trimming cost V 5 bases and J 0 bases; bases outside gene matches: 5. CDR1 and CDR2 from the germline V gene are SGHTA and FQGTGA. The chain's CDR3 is CASSPSGASSYEQYS. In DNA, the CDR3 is TGTGCCAGCAGCCCTAGCGGGGCGAGCTCCTACGAGCAGTACTCC.

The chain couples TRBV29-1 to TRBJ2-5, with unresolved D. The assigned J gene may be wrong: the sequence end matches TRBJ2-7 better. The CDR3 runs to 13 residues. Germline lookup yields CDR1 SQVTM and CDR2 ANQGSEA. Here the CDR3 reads CSVLRRFSNEQYF. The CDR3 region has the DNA TGCAGCGTCCTTAGAAGATTCTCGAACGAGCAGTACTTC.

CDR3: CASSLSSPSGGALYSYEQYF. The CDR3 DNA reads TGTGCCAGCAGTTTAAGCTCTCCTAGCGGGGGGGCGTTGTATTCCTACGAGCAGTACTTC. The chain employs TRBV28 and TRBJ2-7; 12 nucleotides match TRBD2. Trimming took 2 bases from V and 1 from J; bases not matched to a gene: 15. The CDR3 is made up of 20 amino acids. The V gene's germline CDR1 is MDHEN and CDR2 SYDVKM. Based on the CDR3 plus reference TRBV28 and TRBJ2-7, the full variable domain is DVKVTQSSRYLVKRTGEKVFLECVQDMDHENMFWYRQDPGLGLRLIYFSYDVKMKEKGDIPEGYSVSREKKERFSLILESASTNQTSMYLCASSLSSPSGGALYSYEQYFGPGTRLTVT.

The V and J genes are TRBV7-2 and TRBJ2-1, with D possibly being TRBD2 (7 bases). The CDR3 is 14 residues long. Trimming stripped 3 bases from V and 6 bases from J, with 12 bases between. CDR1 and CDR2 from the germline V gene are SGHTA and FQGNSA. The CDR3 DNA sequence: TGTGCCAGCAGCTTCCTCGGGGGGCCCAATGAGCAGTTCTTC. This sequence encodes CASSFLGGPNEQFF.

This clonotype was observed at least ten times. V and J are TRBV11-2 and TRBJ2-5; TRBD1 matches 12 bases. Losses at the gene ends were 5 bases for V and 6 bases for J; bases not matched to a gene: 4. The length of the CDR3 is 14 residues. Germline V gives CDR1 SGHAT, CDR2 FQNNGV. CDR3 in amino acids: CASSPGTGGQTQYF. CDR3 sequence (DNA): TGTGCCAGCAGCCCTGGGACAGGGGGCCAGACCCAGTACTTC.

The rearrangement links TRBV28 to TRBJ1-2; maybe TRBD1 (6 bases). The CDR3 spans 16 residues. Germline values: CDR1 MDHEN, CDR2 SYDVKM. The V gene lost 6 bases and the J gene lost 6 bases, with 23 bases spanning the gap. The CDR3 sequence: CASSLEGTTGLHGYTF. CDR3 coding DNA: TGTGCCAGCAGCTTAGAGGGGACAACAGGGTTACATGGCTACACCTTC.

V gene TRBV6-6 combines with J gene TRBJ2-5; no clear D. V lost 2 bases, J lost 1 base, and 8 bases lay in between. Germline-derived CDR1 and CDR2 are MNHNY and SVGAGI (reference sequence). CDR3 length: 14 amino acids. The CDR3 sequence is CASSYRAGQETQYF. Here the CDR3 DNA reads TGTGCCAGCAGTTACCGGGCAGGCCAAGAGACCCAGTACTTC.

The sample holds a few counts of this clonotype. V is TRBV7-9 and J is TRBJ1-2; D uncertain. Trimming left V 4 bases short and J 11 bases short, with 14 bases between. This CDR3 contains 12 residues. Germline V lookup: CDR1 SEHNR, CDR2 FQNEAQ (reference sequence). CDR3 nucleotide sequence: TGTGCCAGCAGCTCCAGCATTTTCGGTTACACCTTC. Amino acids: CASSSSIFGYTF.

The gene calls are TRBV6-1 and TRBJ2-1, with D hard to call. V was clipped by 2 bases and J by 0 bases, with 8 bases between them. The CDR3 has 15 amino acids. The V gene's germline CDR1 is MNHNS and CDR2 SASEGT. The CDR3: CASSELNSSYNEQFF. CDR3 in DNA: TGTGCCAGCAGTGAACTTAACAGCTCCTACAATGAGCAGTTCTTC.

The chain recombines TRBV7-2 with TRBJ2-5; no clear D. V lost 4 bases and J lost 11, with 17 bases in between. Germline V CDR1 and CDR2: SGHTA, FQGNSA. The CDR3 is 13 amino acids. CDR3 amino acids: CASSSGPKKEQYF. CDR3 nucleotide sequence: TGTGCCAGCAGCTCCGGGCCCAAAAAGGAGCAGTACTTC.

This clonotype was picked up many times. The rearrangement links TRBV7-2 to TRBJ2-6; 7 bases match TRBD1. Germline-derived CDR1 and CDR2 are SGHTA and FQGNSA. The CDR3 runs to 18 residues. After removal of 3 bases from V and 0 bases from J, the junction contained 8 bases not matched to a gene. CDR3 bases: TGTGCCAGCAGCTTTTCCGGGACAGCCTCCTCTGGGGCCAACGTCCTGACTTTC. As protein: CASSFSGTASSGANVLTF. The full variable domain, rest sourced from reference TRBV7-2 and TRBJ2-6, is GAGVSQSPSNKVTEKGKDVELRCDPISGHTALYWYRQSLGQGLEFLIYFQGNSAPDKSGLPSDRFSAERTGGSVSTLTIQRTQQEDSAVYLCASSFSGTASSGANVLTFGAGSRLTVL.

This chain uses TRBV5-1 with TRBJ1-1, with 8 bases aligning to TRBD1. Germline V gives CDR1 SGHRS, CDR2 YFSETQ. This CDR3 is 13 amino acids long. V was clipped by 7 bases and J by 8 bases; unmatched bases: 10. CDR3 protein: CASGTGEPGEAFF. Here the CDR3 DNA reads TGCGCCAGCGGGACAGGTGAACCTGGGGAAGCTTTCTTT.

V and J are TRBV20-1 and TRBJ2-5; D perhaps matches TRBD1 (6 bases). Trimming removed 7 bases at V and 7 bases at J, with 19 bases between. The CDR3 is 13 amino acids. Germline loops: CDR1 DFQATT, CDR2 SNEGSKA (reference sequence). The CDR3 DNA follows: TGCAGTGTACCCGGGACATACATGGGGACCCAGTACTTC. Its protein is CSVPGTYMGTQYF.

DNA for the CDR3: TGCGCCAGCAGTTCCGGGACAGGGGGCTTCGATGACGAGCAGTACTTC. Protein product: CASSSGTGGFDDEQYF. The V gene is TRBV5-1, the J gene TRBJ2-4, with TRBD1 matching over 12 bases. The DNA matches TRBJ2-7 better at its end, which makes the J call doubtful. CDR3 length equals 16 residues. Germline CDR1 SGHRS, CDR2 YFSETQ.

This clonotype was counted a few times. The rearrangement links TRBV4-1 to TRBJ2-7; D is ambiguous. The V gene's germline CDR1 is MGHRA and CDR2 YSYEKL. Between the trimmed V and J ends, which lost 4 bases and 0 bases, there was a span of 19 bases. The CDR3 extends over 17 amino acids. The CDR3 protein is CASSPNTAPRSSYEQYF. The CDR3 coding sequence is TGCGCCAGCAGCCCCAACACAGCCCCTAGGAGCTCCTACGAGCAGTACTTC.

The CDR3 DNA is TGTGCCAGCAGTACCGGGACCTCAGCCCCAAATGAAAAACTGTTTTTT. Protein sequence: CASSTGTSAPNEKLFF. The chain links TRBV28 to TRBJ1-4; a possible D gene is TRBD1 (5 bases). The length of the CDR3 is 16 residues. V lost 5 bases, J lost 5 bases, and 18 bases lay in between. Germline loops: CDR1 MDHEN, CDR2 SYDVKM.

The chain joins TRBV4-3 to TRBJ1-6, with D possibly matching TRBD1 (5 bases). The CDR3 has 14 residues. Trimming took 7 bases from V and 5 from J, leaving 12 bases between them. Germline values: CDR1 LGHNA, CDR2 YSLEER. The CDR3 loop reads CASNLDRNNSPLHF. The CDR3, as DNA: TGCGCCAGCAACCTCGACAGAAATAATTCACCCCTCCACTTT.

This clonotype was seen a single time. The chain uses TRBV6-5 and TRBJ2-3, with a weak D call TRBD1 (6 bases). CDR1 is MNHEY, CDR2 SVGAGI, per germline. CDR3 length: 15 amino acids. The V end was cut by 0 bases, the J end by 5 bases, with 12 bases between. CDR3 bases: TGTGCCAGCAGTTACTCGTTAGGGGGTAGAGATACGCAGTATTTT. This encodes CASSYSLGGRDTQYF.

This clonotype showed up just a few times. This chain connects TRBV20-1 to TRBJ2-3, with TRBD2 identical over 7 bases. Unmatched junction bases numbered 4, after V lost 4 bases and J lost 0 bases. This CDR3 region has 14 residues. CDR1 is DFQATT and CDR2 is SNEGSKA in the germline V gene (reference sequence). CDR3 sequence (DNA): TGCAGTGCTAAGAGAGCGGGAAGCACAGATACGCAGTATTTT. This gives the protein CSAKRAGSTDTQYF.

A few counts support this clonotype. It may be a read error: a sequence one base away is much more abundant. DNA of the CDR3: TGTGCCATCGGGCACAGGGACTCCTACGAGCAGGACTTC. It encodes CAIGHRDSYEQDF. The chain links TRBV10-3 to TRBJ2-7; tentatively, D is TRBD1 or TRBD2 (6 bases each). CDR3 length: 13 residues. Germline CDR1 ENHRY, CDR2 SYGVKD.

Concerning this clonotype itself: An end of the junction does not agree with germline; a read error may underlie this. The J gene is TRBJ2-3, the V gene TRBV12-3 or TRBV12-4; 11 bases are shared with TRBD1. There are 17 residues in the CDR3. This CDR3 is CASINLGQGVVADMQYF. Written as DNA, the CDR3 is TGTGCCAGCATTAATTTGGGACAGGGGGTAGTAGCAGATATGCAGTATTTT.

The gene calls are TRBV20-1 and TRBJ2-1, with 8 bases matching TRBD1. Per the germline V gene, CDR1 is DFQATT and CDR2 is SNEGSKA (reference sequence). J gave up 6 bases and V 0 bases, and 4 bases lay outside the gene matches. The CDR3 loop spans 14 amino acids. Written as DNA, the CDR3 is TGCAGTGCTAGAGAACAGGGGGAAGGCAATGAGCAGTTCTTC. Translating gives CSAREQGEGNEQFF.

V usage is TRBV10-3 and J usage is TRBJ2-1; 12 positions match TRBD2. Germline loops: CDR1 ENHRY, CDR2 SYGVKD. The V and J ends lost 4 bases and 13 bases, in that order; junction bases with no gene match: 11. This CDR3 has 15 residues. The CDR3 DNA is TGTGCCATCAGTGGGACTAGCGGGGAGGTAGAGACCCAGTTCTTC. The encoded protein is CAISGTSGEVETQFF.

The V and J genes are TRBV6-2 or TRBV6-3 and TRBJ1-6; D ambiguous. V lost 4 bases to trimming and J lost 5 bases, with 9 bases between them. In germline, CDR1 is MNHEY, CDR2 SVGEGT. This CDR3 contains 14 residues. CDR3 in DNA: TGTGCCAGCAGTTCCTTTTTGGATAATTCACCCCTCCACTTT. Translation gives CASSSFLDNSPLHF.

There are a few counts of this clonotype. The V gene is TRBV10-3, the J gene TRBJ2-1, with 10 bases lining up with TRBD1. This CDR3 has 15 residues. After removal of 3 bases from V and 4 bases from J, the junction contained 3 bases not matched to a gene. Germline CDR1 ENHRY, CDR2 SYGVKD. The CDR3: CAISEGQGGYNEQFF. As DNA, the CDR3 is TGTGCCATCAGTGAAGGACAGGGGGGGTACAATGAGCAGTTCTTC.

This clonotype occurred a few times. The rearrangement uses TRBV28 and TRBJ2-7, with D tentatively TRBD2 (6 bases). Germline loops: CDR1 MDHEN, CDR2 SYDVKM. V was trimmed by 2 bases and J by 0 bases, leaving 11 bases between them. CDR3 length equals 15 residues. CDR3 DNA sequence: TGTGCCAGCAGTTTAGCGGGGCCTTTCTCCTACGAGCAGTACTTC. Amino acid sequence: CASSLAGPFSYEQYF.

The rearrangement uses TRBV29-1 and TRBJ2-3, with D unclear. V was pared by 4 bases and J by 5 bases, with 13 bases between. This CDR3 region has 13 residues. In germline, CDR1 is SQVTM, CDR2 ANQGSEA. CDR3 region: CSVALQARDTQYF. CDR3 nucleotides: TGCAGCGTTGCTCTCCAGGCAAGAGATACGCAGTATTTT.

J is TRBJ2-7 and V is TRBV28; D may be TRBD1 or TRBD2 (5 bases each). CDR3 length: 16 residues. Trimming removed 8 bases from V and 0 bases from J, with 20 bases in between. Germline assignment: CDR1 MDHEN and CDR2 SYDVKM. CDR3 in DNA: TGTGCCAGCCTCAGTTTTGGGGACGGAAGCTCCTACGAGCAGTACTTC. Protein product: CASLSFGDGSSYEQYF.